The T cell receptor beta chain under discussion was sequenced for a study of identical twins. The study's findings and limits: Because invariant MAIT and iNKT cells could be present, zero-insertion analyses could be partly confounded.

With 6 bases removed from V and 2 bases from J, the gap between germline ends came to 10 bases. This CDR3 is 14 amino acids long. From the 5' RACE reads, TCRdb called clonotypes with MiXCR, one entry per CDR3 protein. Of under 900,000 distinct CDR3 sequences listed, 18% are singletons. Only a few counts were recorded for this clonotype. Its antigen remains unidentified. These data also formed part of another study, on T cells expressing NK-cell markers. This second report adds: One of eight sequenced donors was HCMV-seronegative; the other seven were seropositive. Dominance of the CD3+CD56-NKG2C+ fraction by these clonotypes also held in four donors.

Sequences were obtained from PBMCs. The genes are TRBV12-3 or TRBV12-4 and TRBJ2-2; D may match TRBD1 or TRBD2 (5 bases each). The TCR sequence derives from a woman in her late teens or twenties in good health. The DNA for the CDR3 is TGTGCCAGCAGAACCGGGACCAACACCGGGGAGCTGTTTTTT. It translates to CASRTGTNTGELFF.